The following is a T cell receptor (beta chain) sequence with its context. Antigen unknown. Before the COVID-19 pandemic, during about 2011-2019, CD4+ T cells were taken from unexposed donors. Isolation of CD4+ T cells took place after less than 11 days in culture. The table came from immunoSEQ multiplex PCR; TCRdb's copy has only in-frame clones and leaves some out. This sample yields some 20,000 clones, of which 65% to 80% are seen a single time; approximately 30% belongs to the top ten. This sample is part of a study of CD4 T cells in relation to SARS-CoV-2 and coronaviruses. The specimen was CD4+ T cells from PBMCs, cultured in vitro. This clonotype was obtained from a human donor in good health.

The CDR3 nucleotides read TGTGCCAGCAGCGATACGATGACAGGGGAAGGGATCTATGGCTACACCTTC. It encodes CASSDTMTGEGIYGYTF. The chain carries TRBV27 and TRBJ1-2; 8 bases are shared with TRBD1. CDR1 is MNHEY, CDR2 SMNVEV, per germline (reference sequence). The CDR3 is 17 residues long. The V gene end was trimmed by 6 bases and the J gene end by 4 bases; junction bases not matched to a gene: 16.